This is a list of T cell receptor beta chains from one sample in a study of cytomegalovirus exposure and HLA in healthy donors. The repertoire was sequenced with immunoSEQ multiplex PCR; TCRdb's copy has only in-frame clones and lacks some. The sample has around 78,000 clones, roughly 80% seen once. The sequenced sample was PBMCs. The receptor set was obtained from a male donor in good health and CMV-seronegative. CDR3s include the opening cysteine and the closing phenylalanine or tryptophan. Each record gives: clone size, D gene, J gene, V gene, CDR3 DNA, CDR3 protein. D genes are given only for firm matches. Expanded clones get a size class; other rows say once, few or many, or leave the size out.

>NA|NA|TRBJ1-2|TRBV6-1
TGTGCCAGCAGTCCAGGGTTCAACTATGGCTACACCTTC
CASSPGFNYGYTF
>NA|TRBD2|TRBJ2-3|TRBV29-1
TGCAGCGTTGTCGCGGGGGGGCTTGATACGCAGTATTTT
CSVVAGGLDTQYF
>few|TRBD1|TRBJ2-5|TRBV2
TGTGCCAGCAGACGACAGGGGACCATTCAAGAGACCCAGTACTTC
CASRRQGTIQETQYF
>NA|NA|TRBJ2-5|TRBV12-5
TGTGCTAGTGGTTTGGGACAGTCGTTTTCGGAGACCCAGTACTTC
CASGLGQSFSETQYF
>NA|TRBD2|TRBJ2-5|TRBV11-3
TGTGCCAGCAGCTTAAGGGAGGGAGAGACCCAGTACTTC
CASSLREGETQYF
>NA|TRBD1|TRBJ2-1|TRBV19
TGTGCCAGTAGTAGCCGGGACAGGGTCAATGAGCAGTTCTTC
CASSSRDRVNEQFF
>NA|NA|TRBJ2-3|TRBV6-4
TGCGCCAGCAGTGACTCGACAGTTACAGATACGCAGTATTTT
CASSDSTVTDTQYF
>NA|NA|TRBJ1-2|TRBV6-6
TGTGCCAGCAGTTACTCGACACCGGAGGGTGGCTACCCCTTC
CASSYSTPEGGYPF
>NA|TRBD1|TRBJ1-2|TRBV7-8
TGTGCCAGCAGCCTGCGGGACAGGGGGACCTATGGCTACACCTTC
CASSLRDRGTYGYTF
>NA|TRBD2|TRBJ2-3|TRBV19
TGTGCCAGTAGACCAATGACTAGCGCCCAAACGGGTACGCAGTATTTT
CASRPMTSAQTGTQYF
>NA|TRBD2|TRBJ2-3|TRBV18
TGTGCCAGCTCACCACCGCGCACTAGCGGGAGTCCCGATACGCAGTATTTT
CASSPPRTSGSPDTQYF
>NA|TRBD2|TRBJ2-3|TRBV7-2
TGTGCCAGCAGCCCCCGGAGGAGCGGGGGCCTCGGCGATACGCAGTATTTT
CASSPRRSGGLGDTQYF
>once|TRBD1|TRBJ1-2|TRBV5-1
TGCGCCAGCAGCCCTCGAAATCCCGGGACAGGTGACTATGGCTACACCTTC
CASSPRNPGTGDYGYTF
>NA|TRBD1|TRBJ2-7|TRBV30
TGTGCCTGGAGGGACAGGGCCTCGGGGTCCTACGAGCAGTACTTC
CAWRDRASGSYEQYF
>NA|TRBD2|TRBJ2-7|TRBV6-5
TGTGCCAGCAGTTACGCACTAGCGGGGCTCTGCGAGCAGTACTTC
CASSYALAGLCEQYF
>once|TRBD2|TRBJ2-6|TRBV19
TGTGCCAGTAGTATAGTGGGGGGGGTACAGTACTCTGGGGCCAACGTCCTGACTTTC
CASSIVGGVQYSGANVLTF
>NA|NA|TRBJ2-7|TRBV10-2
TGCGCCAGCAGTGTCGTGCCGCGGGCGGGCGAGCAGTACTTC
CASSVVPRAGEQYF
>NA|NA|TRBJ1-5|TRBV28
TGTGCCAGCAGCCCCCTGGACACCGTTCGGGAGGAGCCCCAGAATTTT
CASSPLDTVREEPQNF
>NA|NA|TRBJ2-3|TRBV25-1
TGTGCCAGCAGTGACCAAAATCATGGCACAGATACGCAGTATTTT
CASSDQNHGTDTQYF
>NA|NA|TRBJ2-7|TRBV7-9
TGTTCCAGCAGCTTATCATCCTACGAGCAGTACTTC
CSSSLSSYEQYF
>few|NA|TRBJ1-1|TRBV18
TGTGCCAGCTCAGAACAGCGGGTCAACACTGAAGCTTTCTTT
CASSEQRVNTEAFF
>once|NA|TRBJ1-5|TRBV19
TGTGCCAGTAGTATCAGGGGCCGAGAGCCCCAGCATTTT
CASSIRGREPQHF
>NA|NA|TRBJ1-2|TRBV30
NA
CAWSVFGRGNGYPF
>few|NA|TRBJ1-1|TRBV2
TGTGCCATCAAGGATCAGGGGCTTTCGAACACTGAAGCTTTCTTT
CAIKDQGLSNTEAFF
>NA|NA|TRBJ1-2|TRBV15
TGTGCCACCAGCAGAGATAAAAGGGGCTACTATGGCTACACCTTC
CATSRDKRGYYGYTF
>NA|TRBD2|TRBJ2-3|TRBV6-5
TGTGCCAGCAGTTACGGCGGACTAGCGGACACAGATACGCAGTATTTT
CASSYGGLADTDTQYF
>NA|TRBD1|TRBJ2-1|TRBV6-1
TGTGCCAGCAGTGGGGTCCCGGGACAGACCCAGCAGTTCTTC
CASSGVPGQTQQFF
>NA|NA|TRBJ2-1|TRBV5-5
TGTGCCAGCAGCTTCGGAGGCTCCTACAATGAGCAGTTCTTC
CASSFGGSYNEQFF
>NA|NA|TRBJ1-4|TRBV6-5
TGTGCCAGCAGTCTAACAGAACTTAATGAAAAACTGTTTTTT
CASSLTELNEKLFF
>NA|TRBD2|TRBJ2-7|TRBV10-1
TGCGCCAGCACTTTTGTAGTGAGGAGCGGGACGGGAAAGACCTACGAGCAGTACTTC
CASTFVVRSGTGKTYEQYF
>few|NA|TRBJ2-7|TRBV7-9
TGTGCCAGCAGTTCAGGCAGTAGCTACGAGCAGTACTTC
CASSSGSSYEQYF
>NA|TRBD1|TRBJ2-3|TRBV5-4
TGTGCCAGCAGCCCGGGACAGCGGCTAAAAACAGATACGCAGTATTTT
CASSPGQRLKTDTQYF
>few|NA|TRBJ1-4|TRBV4-3
TGCGCCAGCAGCCAAGGTGACGGACACTCAACTAATGAAAAACTGTTTTTT
CASSQGDGHSTNEKLFF
>NA|TRBD2|TRBJ2-7|TRBV6-1
TGTGCCAGCAGTGCGAGAGCGGGGGGGAGTCCCTACGAGCAGTACTTC
CASSARAGGSPYEQYF
>NA|NA|TRBJ2-7|TRBV29-1
TGCAGCGTAGTGGGGGACTCGGGCGAGCAGTACTTC
CSVVGDSGEQYF
>NA|TRBD1|TRBJ2-1|TRBV2
TGTGCCAGCATGGGACAGGGGGCCAGAGATGAGCAGTTCTTC
CASMGQGARDEQFF
>NA|TRBD1|TRBJ1-2|TRBV5-6
TGTGCCAGCACCCAATTCTACGGGACAGGGGGGTATTATGGCTACACCTTC
CASTQFYGTGGYYGYTF
>once|TRBD1|TRBJ1-3|TRBV18
TGTGCCAGCTCCGCCGGGACAGCGAGCTCTGGAAACACCATATATTTT
CASSAGTASSGNTIYF
>NA|NA|TRBJ1-6|TRBV19
TGTGCCAGGACACAGGGAAACAATTCACCCCTCCACTTT
CARTQGNNSPLHF
>NA|TRBD1|TRBJ2-3|TRBV4-1
TGCGCCAGCAGCTATCGACAGGGGGCTGGAGATACGCAGTATTTT
CASSYRQGAGDTQYF
>NA|NA|TRBJ1-6|TRBV10-3
TGTGCCATCAGTTCAGGAGCGGTTTCACCCCTCCACTTT
CAISSGAVSPLHF
>NA|NA|TRBJ1-2|TRBV2
TGTGCCAGCAGTGACCACTTACAAGGAGGAAACTATGGCTACACCTTC
CASSDHLQGGNYGYTF
>NA|NA|TRBJ1-4|TRBV9
TGTGCCAGCAGCGTGGGAGTAGCTAATGAAAAACTGTTTTTT
CASSVGVANEKLFF
>few|NA|TRBJ2-7|TRBV18
TGTGCCAGCTCAGGGGCGACTGGAACCTACGAGCAGTACTTC
CASSGATGTYEQYF
>once|NA|TRBJ1-1|TRBV2
TGTGCCAGCAGTTTCCGGGTCTTGAACACTGAAGCTTTCTTT
CASSFRVLNTEAFF
>NA|NA|TRBJ1-5|TRBV6-1
TGTGCCAGCAGTGACGGGGGGGCTCAGAATCAGCCCCAGAATTTT
CASSDGGAQNQPQNF
>NA|TRBD1|TRBJ2-3|TRBV6-5
TGTGCCAGCAGTTACGGGTCAGGGGGCGCGAAAGATACGCAGTATTTT
CASSYGSGGAKDTQYF
>NA|TRBD2|TRBJ2-5|TRBV4-2
TGTGCCAGCAGCCAAGGACGGGGGGAGGGTAGAGAGACCCAGTACTTC
CASSQGRGEGRETQYF
>NA|TRBD1|TRBJ1-4|TRBV18
TGTGCCAGCTCACCGACAGGGTCTAATGAAAAACTGTTTTTT
CASSPTGSNEKLFF